This record covers a single T cell receptor (beta chain). The sample originates from a study of blood T cell repertoires in COVID-19. Background on the study: Sites in the United States, Italy and Spain provided acute and convalescent COVID-19 samples. From T cells, B-cell-depleted T cells, or PBMCs came the material, which was cDNA or gDNA.

This table comes from immunoSEQ multiplex PCR, and its TCRdb copy is limited to in-frame clones, with some not included. This sample yields 130,000 to 150,000 clones, of which approximately 91% are seen a single time; less than 2% belongs to the top ten. Looked up from germline, CDR1 is SGHTS and CDR2 is YDEGEE. The junction had 3 bases not matched to a gene; V was cut back by 0 bases and J by 0 bases. The CDR3 extends over 16 amino acids. The sequenced sample consisted of peripheral blood. This sequence originates from a man aged 65-85 years with acute or convalescent COVID-19. The chain joins TRBV5-8 to TRBJ2-5, with 9 bases lining up with TRBD2. The DNA of the CDR3 is TGTGCCAGCAGCTTGGGACTAGCGGACCACCAAGAGACCCAGTACTTC. Its translation is CASSLGLADHQETQYF.